Following are 9 T cell receptor beta chains from one sample sequenced in a study of cytomegalovirus exposure and HLA in healthy donors. Primers for the PCR totalled 60 Vbeta and 13 Jbeta. Profiling relied on immunoSEQ multiplex PCR, and the TCRdb table lists in-frame clones only, not all of them. The sample lists around 100,000 clones, 81% occurring once. The sample comprised PBMCs. These receptors came from a man aged 40-49 years in good health and CMV-seropositive.

The rearrangement uses TRBV27 and TRBJ2-5, with D maybe TRBD2 (5 bases). V was trimmed by 7 bases and J by 4 bases, leaving 13 bases between them. Germline values: CDR1 MNHEY, CDR2 SMNVEV (reference sequence). There are 13 residues in the CDR3. CDR3 DNA: TGTGCCAGCATTCCTTCGGGGAGAGAGACCCAGTACTTC. It encodes CASIPSGRETQYF.

CDR3 DNA sequence: TGTGCCAGCAGTGTCGGGACAGGGGTCCGTCAGCCCCAGCATTTT. Encoded protein: CASSVGTGVRQPQHF. The V gene is TRBV6-1, the J gene TRBJ1-5; 10 nucleotides line up with TRBD1. This CDR3 has 15 residues. CDR1 and CDR2 from the germline V gene are MNHNS and SASEGT. V dropped 4 bases and J dropped 6; count of bases not matched to a gene: 6.

The chain employs TRBV5-1 and TRBJ1-4; D remains unclear. There are 15 residues in the CDR3. Germline V gene lookup returns CDR1 SGHRS and CDR2 YFSETQ. V dropped 0 bases and J dropped 3 bases, with 9 bases sitting between them. In DNA, the CDR3 is TGCGCCAGCAGCTTGGCGGTGGGAGCTAATGAAAAACTGTTTTTT. Translation gives CASSLAVGANEKLFF.

Turning to this clone: At one of its ends the junction is not consistent with the germline gene, which may arise from a read error. The chain couples TRBV6-6 to TRBJ2-7; 9 positions agree with TRBD2. This CDR3 region has 14 residues. CDR1 is MNHNY, CDR2 SVGAGI, per germline (reference sequence). CDR3 DNA sequence: TGTGCCAGCAGGGACCCGGGACTAGCTTACGAGCAGTGCTTC. Amino acids: CASRDPGLAYEQCF.

The rearrangement uses TRBV19 and TRBJ2-7; TRBD2 matches at 9 bases. Germline loops: CDR1 LNHDA, CDR2 SQIVND (reference sequence). The CDR3 is 14 amino acids. Losses at the gene ends were 6 bases for V and 6 bases for J; bases not matched to a gene: 9. CDR3 nucleotides: TGTGCCAGTAGAGCCGGGACTAGCCTTTTCGAGCAGTACTTC. Translating gives CASRAGTSLFEQYF. The whole variable domain, remainder taken from reference TRBV19 and TRBJ2-7, is DGGITQSPKYLFRKEGQNVTLSCEQNLNHDAMYWYRQDPGQGLRLIYYSQIVNDFQKGDIAEGYSVSREKKESFPLTVTSAQKNPTAFYLCASRAGTSLFEQYFGPGTRLTVT.

This sequence joins TRBV28 and TRBJ1-5; D not certain. The germline V and J ends were trimmed by 3 bases and 7 bases, with 4 bases remaining between them. The CDR3 spans 11 residues. Germline lookup yields CDR1 MDHEN and CDR2 SYDVKM. In nucleotides, the CDR3 is TGTGCCAGCAGTTTCAGACAGCCCCAGCATTTT. This sequence encodes CASSFRQPQHF. Together with reference TRBV28 and TRBJ1-5, the CDR3 gives the full variable domain: DVKVTQSSRYLVKRTGEKVFLECVQDMDHENMFWYRQDPGLGLRLIYFSYDVKMKEKGDIPEGYSVSREKKERFSLILESASTNQTSMYLCASSFRQPQHFGDGTRLSIL.

The rearrangement joins TRBV7-9 to TRBJ1-1; TRBD1 might be the D (6 bases). The CDR3 extends over 17 amino acids. Deletions cut 5 bases from V and 2 bases from J, with 21 bases between. CDR1 and CDR2 (germline): SEHNR, FQNEAQ (reference sequence). CDR3 sequence reads: CASSHNPWGQINTEAFF. For the CDR3, the DNA is TGTGCCAGCAGCCACAATCCCTGGGGACAAATCAACACTGAAGCTTTCTTT.

V gene TRBV7-6 combines with J gene TRBJ1-5, with D maybe TRBD1 (5 bases). The V end lost 4 bases, the J end lost 6 bases, and 16 bases lay between the germline ends. Germline loops: CDR1 SGHVS, CDR2 FNYEAQ. This CDR3 spans 15 amino acids. The CDR3 DNA follows: TGTGCCAGCAGCTCTATGGGGGGAAGCGGTCAGCCCCAGCATTTT. Protein sequence: CASSSMGGSGQPQHF.

The chain combines TRBV10-3 with TRBJ2-7, with 8 positions matching TRBD1. V lost 10 bases, J lost 3 bases, and 8 bases stayed unmatched. The V gene's germline CDR1 is ENHRY and CDR2 SYGVKD. The CDR3 is 13 residues long. This CDR3 is CATQWGQDYEQYF. Here the CDR3 DNA reads TGTGCCACTCAATGGGGACAGGACTACGAGCAGTACTTC.